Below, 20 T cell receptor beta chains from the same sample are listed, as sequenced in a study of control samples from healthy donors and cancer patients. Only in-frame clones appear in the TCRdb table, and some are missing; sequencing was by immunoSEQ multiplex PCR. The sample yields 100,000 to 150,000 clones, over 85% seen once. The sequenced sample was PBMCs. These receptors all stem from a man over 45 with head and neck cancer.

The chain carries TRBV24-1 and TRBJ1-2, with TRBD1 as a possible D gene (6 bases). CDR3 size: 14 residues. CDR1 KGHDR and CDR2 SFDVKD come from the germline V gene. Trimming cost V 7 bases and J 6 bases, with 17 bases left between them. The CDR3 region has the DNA TGTGCCACCAGAGGGGGGGGCGGGTTAAATGGCTACACCTTC. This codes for CATRGGGGLNGYTF.

The CDR3 sequence: CASSSRLAGDRNEQFF. The CDR3 DNA is TGTGCCAGCAGTTCCCGACTAGCGGGAGATCGGAATGAGCAGTTCTTC. The chain joins TRBV28 to TRBJ2-1; 12 bases line up with TRBD2. V shed 4 bases, J shed 7 bases, and the junction held 8 bases outside the gene matches. CDR1 MDHEN and CDR2 SYDVKM come from the germline V gene. The CDR3 has 16 residues.

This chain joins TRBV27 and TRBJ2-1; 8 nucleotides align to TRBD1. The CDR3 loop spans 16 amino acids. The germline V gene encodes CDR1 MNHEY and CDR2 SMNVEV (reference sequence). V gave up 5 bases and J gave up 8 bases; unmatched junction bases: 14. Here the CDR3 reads CASSTPGGQGSDEQFF. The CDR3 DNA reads TGTGCCAGCAGTACACCCGGAGGACAGGGATCAGATGAGCAGTTCTTC.

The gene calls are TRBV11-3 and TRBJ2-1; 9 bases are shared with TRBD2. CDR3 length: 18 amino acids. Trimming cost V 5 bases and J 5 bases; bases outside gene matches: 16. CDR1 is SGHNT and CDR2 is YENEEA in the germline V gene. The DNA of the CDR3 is TGTGCCAGCAGCCGAACCCGGGCGGGAGGGCCCCTCAACAATGAGCAGTTCTTC. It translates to CASSRTRAGGPLNNEQFF.

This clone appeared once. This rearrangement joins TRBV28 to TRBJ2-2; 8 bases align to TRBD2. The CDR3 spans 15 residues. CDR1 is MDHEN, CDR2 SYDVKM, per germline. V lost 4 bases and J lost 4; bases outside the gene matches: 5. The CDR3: CASSSPGGSTGELFF. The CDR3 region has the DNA TGTGCCAGCAGTTCCCCGGGGGGGAGCACCGGGGAGCTGTTTTTT. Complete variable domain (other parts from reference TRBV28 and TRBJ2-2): DVKVTQSSRYLVKRTGEKVFLECVQDMDHENMFWYRQDPGLGLRLIYFSYDVKMKEKGDIPEGYSVSREKKERFSLILESASTNQTSMYLCASSSPGGSTGELFFGEGSRLTVL.

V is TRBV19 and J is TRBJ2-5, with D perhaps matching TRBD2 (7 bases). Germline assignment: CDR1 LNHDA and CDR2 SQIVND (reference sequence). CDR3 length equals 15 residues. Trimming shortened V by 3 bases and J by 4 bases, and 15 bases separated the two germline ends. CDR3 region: CASSIKGGAAETQYF. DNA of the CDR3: TGTGCCAGTAGTATCAAAGGGGGGGCGGCAGAGACCCAGTACTTC.

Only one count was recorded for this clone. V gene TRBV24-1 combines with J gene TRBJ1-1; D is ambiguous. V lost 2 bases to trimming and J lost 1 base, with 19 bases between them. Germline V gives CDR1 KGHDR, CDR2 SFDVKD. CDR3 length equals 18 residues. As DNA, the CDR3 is TGTGCCACCAGTGATTCCAGACCTGCACGTTCCTCGAACACTGAAGCTTTCTTT. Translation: CATSDSRPARSSNTEAFF.

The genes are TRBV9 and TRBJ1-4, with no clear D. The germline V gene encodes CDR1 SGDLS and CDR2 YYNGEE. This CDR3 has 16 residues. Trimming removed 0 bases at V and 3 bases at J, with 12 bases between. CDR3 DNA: TGTGCCAGCAGCGTAGCCCCGGGGTTGGCTAATGAAAAACTGTTTTTT. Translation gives CASSVAPGLANEKLFF.

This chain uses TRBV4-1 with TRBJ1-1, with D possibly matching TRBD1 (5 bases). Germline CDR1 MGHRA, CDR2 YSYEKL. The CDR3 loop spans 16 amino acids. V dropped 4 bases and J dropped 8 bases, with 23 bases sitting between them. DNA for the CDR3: TGCGCCAGCAGCCCTCGGGACGGGGAAAGTGGGAAGGAAGCTTTCTTT. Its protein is CASSPRDGESGKEAFF.

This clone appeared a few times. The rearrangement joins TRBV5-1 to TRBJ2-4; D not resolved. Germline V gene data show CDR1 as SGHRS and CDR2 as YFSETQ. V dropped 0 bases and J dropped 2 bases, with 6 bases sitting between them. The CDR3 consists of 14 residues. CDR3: CASSLEGPKNIQYF. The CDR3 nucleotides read TGCGCCAGCAGCTTGGAAGGGCCCAAAAACATTCAGTACTTC.

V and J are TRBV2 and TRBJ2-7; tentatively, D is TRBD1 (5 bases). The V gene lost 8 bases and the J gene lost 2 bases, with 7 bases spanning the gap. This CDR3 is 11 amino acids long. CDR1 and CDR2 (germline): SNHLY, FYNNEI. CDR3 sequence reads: CASSTAYEQYF. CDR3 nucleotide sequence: TGTGCCAGCTCGACAGCCTACGAGCAGTACTTC.

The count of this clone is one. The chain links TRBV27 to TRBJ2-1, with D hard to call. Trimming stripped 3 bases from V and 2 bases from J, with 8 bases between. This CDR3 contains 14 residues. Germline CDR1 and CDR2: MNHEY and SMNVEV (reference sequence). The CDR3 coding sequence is TGTGCCAGCAGTTTGCTTGGGGCCTACAATGAGCAGTTCTTC. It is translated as CASSLLGAYNEQFF.

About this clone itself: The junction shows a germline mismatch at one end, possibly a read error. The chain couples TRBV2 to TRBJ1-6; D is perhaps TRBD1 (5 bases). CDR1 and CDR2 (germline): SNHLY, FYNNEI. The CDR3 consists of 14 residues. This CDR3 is CASSEDRYNSPLHF. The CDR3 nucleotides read TGTGCCAGCAGCGAAGACAGATATAATTCACCCCTCCACTTT.

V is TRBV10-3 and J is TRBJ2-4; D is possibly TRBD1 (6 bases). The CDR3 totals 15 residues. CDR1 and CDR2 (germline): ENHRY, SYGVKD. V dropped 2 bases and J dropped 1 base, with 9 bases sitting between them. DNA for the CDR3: TGTGCCATCAGTGAGGGGGGCTTGGCCAAAAACATTCAGTACTTC. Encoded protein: CAISEGGLAKNIQYF.

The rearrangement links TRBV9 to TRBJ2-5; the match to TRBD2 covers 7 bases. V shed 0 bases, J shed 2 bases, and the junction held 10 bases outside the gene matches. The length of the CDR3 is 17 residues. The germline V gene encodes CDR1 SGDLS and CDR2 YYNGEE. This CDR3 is CASSVALAEVSQETQYF. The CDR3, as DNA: TGTGCCAGCAGCGTAGCCCTAGCGGAAGTTTCTCAAGAGACCCAGTACTTC.

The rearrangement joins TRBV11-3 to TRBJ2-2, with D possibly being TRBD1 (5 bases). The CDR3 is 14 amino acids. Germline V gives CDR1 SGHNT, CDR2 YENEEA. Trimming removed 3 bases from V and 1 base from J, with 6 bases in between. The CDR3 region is CASSLTENTGELFF. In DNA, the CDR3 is TGTGCCAGCAGCTTGACAGAGAACACCGGGGAGCTGTTTTTT.

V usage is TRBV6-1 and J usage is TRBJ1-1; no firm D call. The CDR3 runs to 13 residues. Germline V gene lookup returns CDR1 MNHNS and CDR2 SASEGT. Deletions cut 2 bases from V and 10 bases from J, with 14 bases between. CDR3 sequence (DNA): TGTGCCAGCAGTGAACATCCGTCCAGCGGAGCTTTCTTT. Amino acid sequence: CASSEHPSSGAFF.

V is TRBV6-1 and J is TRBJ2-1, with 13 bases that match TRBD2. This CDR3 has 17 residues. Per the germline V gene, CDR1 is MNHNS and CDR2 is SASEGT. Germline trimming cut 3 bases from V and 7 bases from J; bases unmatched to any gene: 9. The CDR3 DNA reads TGTGCCAGCAGTGAGCCCAGTCGACTAGCGGGAGGAAATGAGCAGTTCTTC. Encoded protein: CASSEPSRLAGGNEQFF.

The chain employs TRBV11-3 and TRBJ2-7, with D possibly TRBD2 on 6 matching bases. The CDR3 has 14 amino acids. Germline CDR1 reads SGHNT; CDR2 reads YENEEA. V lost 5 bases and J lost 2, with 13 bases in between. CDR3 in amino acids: CASSQGGTPYEQYF. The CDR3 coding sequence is TGTGCCAGCAGCCAGGGCGGGACCCCCTACGAGCAGTACTTC.

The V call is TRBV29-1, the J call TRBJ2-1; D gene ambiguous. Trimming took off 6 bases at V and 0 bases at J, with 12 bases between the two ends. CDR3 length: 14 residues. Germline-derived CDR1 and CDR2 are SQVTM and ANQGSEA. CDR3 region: CSVVRASSYNEQFF. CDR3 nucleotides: TGCAGCGTCGTACGGGCCTCCTCCTACAATGAGCAGTTCTTC.